This entry lists 27 T cell receptor beta chains sequenced from one sample in a study of vaccination and CD4 T cells after COVID-19. The antigens these receptors bind are not known. Treatment indicated: roughly 10-day PBMC culture with coronavirus spike peptide pools or control peptides (ViraFEST assay). Researchers used the Oncomine TCR Beta short-read assay to sequence DNA from cultured CD4+ T cells. TCRdb called the PCR reads again in MiXCR, with one record for every CDR3 protein. The sample includes some 20,000 distinct CDR3 sequences, around three fifths of them seen just once. Material: CD4+ T cells from blood, cultured in vitro. These receptors originate from a human donor who had recovered from COVID-19.

This clonotype was counted once. The chain links TRBV7-3 to TRBJ2-1; D not resolved. The CDR3 runs to 14 residues. Germline V gene data show CDR1 as SGHTA and CDR2 as FQGTGA. Trimming removed 0 bases at V and 6 bases at J, with 9 bases between. The CDR3 sequence: CASSLTTGSNEQFF. CDR3 DNA: TGTGCCAGCAGCTTAACAACCGGGTCCAATGAGCAGTTCTTC. Full variable domain (rest looked up from reference TRBV7-3 and TRBJ2-1): GAGVSQTPSNKVTEKGKYVELRCDPISGHTALYWYRQSLGQGPEFLIYFQGTGAADDSGLPNDRFFAVRPEGSVSTLKIQRTERGDSAVYLCASSLTTGSNEQFFGPGTRLTVL.

This sequence joins TRBV7-9 and TRBJ1-2; D gene unclear. Between the trimmed V and J ends, which lost 5 bases and 7 bases, there was a span of 14 bases. CDR1 is SEHNR, CDR2 FQNEAQ, per germline (reference sequence). CDR3 length equals 13 residues. CDR3 sequence reads: CASSPERDVGYTF. The CDR3 DNA reads as TGTGCCAGCAGCCCCGAGCGAGACGTTGGCTACACCTTC.

The chain employs TRBV27 and TRBJ1-2; perhaps TRBD1 as D (5 bases). V lost 3 bases and J lost 6, with 11 bases in between. The CDR3 extends over 13 amino acids. Germline-derived CDR1 and CDR2 are MNHEY and SMNVEV (reference sequence). The DNA of the CDR3 is TGTGCCAGCAGTTTTGCAGGGACTCATGGCTACACCTTC. Protein sequence: CASSFAGTHGYTF.

This chain links TRBV7-3 with TRBJ1-2, with 7 nucleotides matching TRBD1. Germline V lookup: CDR1 SGHTA, CDR2 FQGTGA. V was clipped by 0 bases and J by 0 bases; unmatched bases: 4. The CDR3 runs 16 residues. This CDR3 reads CASSLTGTVANYGYTF. Here the CDR3 DNA reads TGTGCCAGCAGCTTAACCGGGACAGTGGCTAACTATGGCTACACCTTC.

V gene TRBV5-1 combines with J gene TRBJ1-2; a weak D match, TRBD1 (5 bases). CDR1 and CDR2 from the germline V gene are SGHRS and YFSETQ. With 5 bases removed from V and 1 base from J, the gap between germline ends came to 12 bases. The CDR3 consists of 14 residues. The DNA for the CDR3 is TGCGCCAGCAGGGGTCAGGGATTTAACTATGGCTACACCTTC. Amino acids: CASRGQGFNYGYTF.

DNA for the CDR3: TGTGCCAGCAGTTACCGGTCTATTGGCTATGGCTACACCTTC. Its protein is CASSYRSIGYGYTF. V is TRBV6-5 and J is TRBJ1-2; no reliable D call. V was clipped by 2 bases and J by 4 bases, with 11 bases between them. Germline CDR1 is MNHEY and CDR2 is SVGAGI. The CDR3 is 14 amino acids.

V and J are TRBV20-1 and TRBJ2-3, with unresolved D. The CDR3 extends over 11 amino acids. Trimming took off 2 bases at V and 5 bases at J, with 5 bases between the two ends. Germline V gives CDR1 DFQATT, CDR2 SNEGSKA (reference sequence). This chain's CDR3 is CSARYLDTQYF. In DNA form, the CDR3 reads TGCAGTGCTAGATATCTAGATACGCAGTATTTT.

This rearrangement joins TRBV4-2 to TRBJ1-1; D is perhaps TRBD1 (5 bases). The CDR3 has 14 residues. V gave up 3 bases and J gave up 1 base, with 9 bases separating them. Germline V gives CDR1 LGHNA, CDR2 YNFKEQ. The CDR3 DNA follows: TGTGCCAGCAGCCAGGACACAGCGAACACTGAAGCTTTCTTT. This translates into CASSQDTANTEAFF.

The rearrangement joins TRBV7-9 to TRBJ1-2, with D perhaps matching TRBD1 (5 bases). Germline V gene lookup returns CDR1 SEHNR and CDR2 FQNEAQ (reference sequence). V lost 2 bases and J 2 bases, leaving 12 bases between the germline ends. The CDR3 has 15 amino acids. The CDR3 protein is CASSLRQGGNYGYTF. The CDR3 coding sequence is TGTGCCAGCAGCTTAAGGCAGGGAGGGAACTATGGCTACACCTTC.

The chain employs TRBV24-1 and TRBJ2-5, with 7 bases that match TRBD1. Germline CDR1 KGHDR, CDR2 SFDVKD. With V trimmed by 3 bases and J by 5 bases, 8 bases remained unmatched. The CDR3 has 15 amino acids. The CDR3 nucleotides are TGTGCCACCAGTGATCCGTCCCGGGACAGTGAGACCCAGTACTTC. As protein: CATSDPSRDSETQYF.

The CDR3 nucleotides read TGTGCCATCAGGTTTTCGGACAGGGAAAATTCACCCCTCCACTTT. It yields the protein CAIRFSDRENSPLHF. The rearrangement joins TRBV10-3 to TRBJ1-6; TRBD1 agrees at 8 bases. V shed 6 bases and J 7 bases; nucleotides not matched to a gene: 8. The CDR3 has 15 amino acids. Germline CDR1 ENHRY, CDR2 SYGVKD.

The V and J genes are TRBV2 and TRBJ2-1; 9 nucleotides agree with TRBD2. Trimming at V came to 2 bases and at J to 7 bases, leaving 15 bases not matched to a gene. CDR1 is SNHLY, CDR2 FYNNEI, per germline. CDR3 size: 18 residues. The CDR3 nucleotides read TGTGCCAGCAGTGAATTCCGGTCTAGCGGGGCCCGGGGGAATGAGCAGTTCTTC. This encodes CASSEFRSSGARGNEQFF.

This chain joins TRBV20-1 and TRBJ1-4, with TRBD1 as a possible D gene (6 bases). Germline V gene data show CDR1 as DFQATT and CDR2 as SNEGSKA (reference sequence). V dropped 4 bases and J dropped 8 bases, with 14 bases sitting between them. The CDR3 totals 13 residues. For the CDR3, the DNA is TGCAGTGCTATGTCGGGGGCAGGGGAAAAACTGTTTTTT. This codes for CSAMSGAGEKLFF.

The chain links TRBV7-3 to TRBJ2-2; 16 bases fit TRBD2. V lost 4 bases to trimming and J lost 4 bases; unmatched junction nucleotides: 12. The CDR3 loop spans 20 amino acids. Looked up from germline, CDR1 is SGHTA and CDR2 is FQGTGA. The chain's CDR3 is CASSYSGTSGRAYGTGELFF. The CDR3 DNA sequence: TGTGCCAGCAGCTATTCCGGGACTAGCGGGAGGGCCTATGGCACCGGGGAGCTGTTTTTT.

This CDR3 is CSASRDSSYNEQFF. As DNA, the CDR3 is TGCAGTGCTAGTAGGGACTCCTCCTACAATGAGCAGTTCTTC. V usage is TRBV20-1 and J usage is TRBJ2-1, with D possibly being TRBD2 (6 bases). Germline CDR1 and CDR2: DFQATT and SNEGSKA (reference sequence). Trimming removed 3 bases from V and 0 bases from J, with 9 bases in between. There are 14 residues in the CDR3.

The chain joins TRBV2 to TRBJ1-5; tentatively, D is TRBD1 (6 bases). The CDR3 has 13 amino acids. The V gene lost 7 bases and the J gene lost 4 bases, with 11 bases spanning the gap. Per germline, CDR1 SNHLY and CDR2 FYNNEI. CDR3 coding DNA: TGTGCCAGCAAGGGGGACTTTAATCAGCCCCAGCATTTT. Amino acids: CASKGDFNQPQHF.

This chain joins TRBV6-1 and TRBJ1-2; D gene uncertain. In germline, CDR1 is MNHNS, CDR2 SASEGT. The CDR3 covers 10 residues. V shed 5 bases and J shed 8 bases, with 6 bases lying between them. CDR3 amino acids: CASSNVGYTF. Written as DNA, the CDR3 is TGTGCCAGCAGTAACGTAGGCTACACCTTC.

This chain uses TRBV5-1 with TRBJ1-1; D remains unclear. CDR3 length equals 14 residues. Between the trimmed V and J ends, which lost 2 bases and 1 base, there was a span of 9 bases. Germline-derived CDR1 and CDR2 are SGHRS and YFSETQ. This CDR3 is CASSFNGENTEAFF. In DNA, the CDR3 is TGCGCCAGCAGCTTCAACGGGGAGAACACTGAAGCTTTCTTT.

There are a few counts of this clonotype. The chain joins TRBV19 to TRBJ2-7, with 9 positions matching TRBD1. With V trimmed by 6 bases and J by 7 bases, 13 bases remained unmatched. Germline V gene data show CDR1 as LNHDA and CDR2 as SQIVND (reference sequence). This CDR3 spans 15 amino acids. This chain's CDR3 is CASSQQGAAPQEQYF. CDR3 DNA: TGTGCCAGTAGCCAACAGGGGGCCGCCCCGCAAGAGCAGTACTTC.

This clonotype was detected a few times. The genes are TRBV20-1 and TRBJ2-3, with 8 nucleotides matching TRBD1. V trimming: 7 bases; J trimming: 2 bases; junction bases outside the gene matches: 14. This CDR3 contains 16 residues. Germline V gene data show CDR1 as DFQATT and CDR2 as SNEGSKA (reference sequence). Here the CDR3 DNA reads TGCAGTGGTAAGGCCATGAGGGGACAGGCCACAGATACGCAGTATTTT. Its protein product is CSGKAMRGQATDTQYF.

The V and J genes are TRBV7-9 and TRBJ1-6, with D possibly TRBD1 on 5 matching bases. The CDR3 is made up of 17 amino acids. CDR1 is SEHNR and CDR2 is FQNEAQ in the germline V gene (reference sequence). V lost 0 bases, J lost 8 bases, and 17 bases lay in between. CDR3 DNA sequence: TGTGCCAGCAGCTTAGCCCAAGGGACGGGCAATTATTCACCCCTCCACTTT. Translated: CASSLAQGTGNYSPLHF.

In its sample, this clonotype was seen a few times. The V and J genes are TRBV20-1 and TRBJ1-5; a possible D gene is TRBD1 (5 bases). This CDR3 has 13 amino acids. V was shortened by 3 bases and J by 4 bases, with 10 bases between the two germline ends. The germline gives CDR1 DFQATT, CDR2 SNEGSKA (reference sequence). CDR3 sequence reads: CSARHTGNQPQHF. The CDR3, as DNA: TGCAGTGCTAGGCATACAGGTAATCAGCCCCAGCATTTT.

This clonotype showed up just a few times. V and J are TRBV24-1 and TRBJ1-2; 8 bases align to TRBD1. Germline-derived CDR1 and CDR2 are KGHDR and SFDVKD. Trimming at V came to 2 bases and at J to 7 bases, leaving 11 bases not matched to a gene. CDR3 length: 16 amino acids. CDR3: CATSDSPGGTGGGYTF. The DNA for the CDR3 is TGTGCCACCAGTGATTCTCCCGGGGGGACAGGTGGTGGCTACACCTTC.

This chain links TRBV7-2 with TRBJ2-3; 13 bases align to TRBD2. V gave up 3 bases and J gave up 4 bases; unmatched junction bases: 4. Germline CDR1 reads SGHTA; CDR2 reads FQGNSA. The CDR3 extends over 16 amino acids. DNA of the CDR3: TGTGCCAGCAGCTTTGGACTAGCGGGAGCCCCAGATACGCAGTATTTT. It yields the protein CASSFGLAGAPDTQYF.

V gene TRBV7-9 combines with J gene TRBJ2-5; possibly TRBD1 for D (6 bases). CDR3 length equals 13 residues. V lost 8 bases, J lost 1 base, and 11 bases lay in between. Germline lookup yields CDR1 SEHNR and CDR2 FQNEAQ (reference sequence). This CDR3 is CASAYRVQETQYF. CDR3 nucleotide sequence: TGTGCCAGCGCCTACAGGGTCCAAGAGACCCAGTACTTC.

The chain recombines TRBV11-3 with TRBJ2-1; D call uncertain. The germline V gene encodes CDR1 SGHNT and CDR2 YENEEA. Trimming stripped 3 bases from V and 7 bases from J, with 10 bases between. The CDR3 extends over 13 amino acids. CDR3 bases: TGTGCCAGCAGCTTGAACTTGAGGAATGAGCAGTTCTTC. It specifies CASSLNLRNEQFF.

V usage is TRBV12-3 or TRBV12-4 and J usage is TRBJ1-3, with a tentative D call TRBD1 (6 bases). V lost 7 bases to trimming and J lost 4 bases, with 14 bases between them. The CDR3 covers 14 residues. CDR3 amino acids: CASNLDREGNTIYF. For the CDR3, the DNA is TGTGCCAGCAACCTGGACAGAGAGGGAAACACCATATATTTT.